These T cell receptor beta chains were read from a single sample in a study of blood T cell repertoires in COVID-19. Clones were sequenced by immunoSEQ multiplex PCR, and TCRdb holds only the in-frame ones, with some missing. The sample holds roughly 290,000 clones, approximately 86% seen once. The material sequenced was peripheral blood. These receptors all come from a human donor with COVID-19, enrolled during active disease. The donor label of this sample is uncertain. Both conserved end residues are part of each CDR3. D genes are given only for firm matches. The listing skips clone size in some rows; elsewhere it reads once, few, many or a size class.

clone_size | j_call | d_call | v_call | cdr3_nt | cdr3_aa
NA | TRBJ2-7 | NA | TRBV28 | TGTGCCAGCAGTTTATGGGGGCCAGCCTACGAGCAGTACTTC | CASSLWGPAYEQYF
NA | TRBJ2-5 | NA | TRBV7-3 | TGTGCCAGCAGCCAAGGGGGCCAAGAGACCCAGTACTTC | CASSQGGQETQYF
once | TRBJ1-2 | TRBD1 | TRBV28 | TGTGCCAGCAGTTCAGGGGGTCTTGGCTACACCTTC | CASSSGGLGYTF
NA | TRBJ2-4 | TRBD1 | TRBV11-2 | TGTGCCAGCAGCTGGGACAGGATGGCCAAAAACATTCAGTACTTC | CASSWDRMAKNIQYF
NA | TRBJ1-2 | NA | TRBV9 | TGTGCCAGCAGCCCACCGCGGGGGATTCAAGGCTACACCTTC | CASSPPRGIQGYTF
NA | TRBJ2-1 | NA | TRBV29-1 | TGCAGCGTTGACCTTCAGACGGGGTCCTCCTACAATGAGCAGTTCTTC | CSVDLQTGSSYNEQFF
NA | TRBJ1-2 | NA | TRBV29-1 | TGCAGCGTGCTGCGGGTGGGGTCAGAGGGTTTTGGCTACACCTTC | CSVLRVGSEGFGYTF
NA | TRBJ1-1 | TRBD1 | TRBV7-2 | TGTGCCAGCAGCGTCGTGACAGGGCCTAGTGAAGCTTTCTTT | CASSVVTGPSEAFF
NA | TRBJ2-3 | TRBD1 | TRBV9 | TGTGCCAGCAGCGTAGGAGGCAGGGGGAGCACAGATACGCAGTATTTT | CASSVGGRGSTDTQYF
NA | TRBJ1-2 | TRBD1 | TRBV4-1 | TGCGCCAGCAGCCCCCGGACAGGGGATGTTGGCTACACCTTC | CASSPRTGDVGYTF
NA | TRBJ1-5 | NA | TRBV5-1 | TGCGCCAGCAGCTTGACGGGGGATAGCAATCAGCCCCAGCATTTT | CASSLTGDSNQPQHF
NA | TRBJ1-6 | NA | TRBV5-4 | TGTGCCAGCAGCTTGGAGGGGGAATATTATAATTCACCCCTCCACTTT | CASSLEGEYYNSPLHF
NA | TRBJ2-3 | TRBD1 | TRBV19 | TGTGCCAGTAGTATAGGCCCAGGGGGTGTGGATACGCAGTATTTT | CASSIGPGGVDTQYF
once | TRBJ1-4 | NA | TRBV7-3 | TGTGCCAGCGGGCAGGGCGTGGGTGAAAAACTGTTTTTT | CASGQGVGEKLFF
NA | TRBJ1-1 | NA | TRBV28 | TGTGCCAGCAGCCGCGGAGTGCTTGGCACTGAAGCTTTCTTT | CASSRGVLGTEAFF
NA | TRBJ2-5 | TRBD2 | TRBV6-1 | TGTGCCAGCAGGGAAGTGGGTAGCGGGAGGTTCAGGGAGACCCAGTACTTC | CASREVGSGRFRETQYF
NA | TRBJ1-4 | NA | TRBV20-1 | TGCAGTGCTAGTGGGGGACACAATGACAAACTGTTTTTT | CSASGGHNDKLFF
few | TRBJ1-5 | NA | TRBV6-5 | TGTGCCAGCAGCCCAAGGGAGGGGACGGGTCAGCCCCAGCATTTT | CASSPREGTGQPQHF
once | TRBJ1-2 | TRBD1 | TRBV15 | TGTGCCACCAGCAGAGATAGGGGACAGGGCGATGGCTACACCTTC | CATSRDRGQGDGYTF
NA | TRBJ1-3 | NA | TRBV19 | TGTGCCAGTAGTCCCAACCCCTGGAAGGGGACTGGAAACACCATATATTTT | CASSPNPWKGTGNTIYF
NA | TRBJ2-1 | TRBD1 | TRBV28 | TGTGCCAGCAGTCGGACAGGGGCCAGGGGCAATGAGCAGTTCTTC | CASSRTGARGNEQFF
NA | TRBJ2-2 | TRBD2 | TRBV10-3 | TGTGCCATCAGTGAGGGGGCTAGCGGGAGAAGCACCGGGGAGCTGTTTTTT | CAISEGASGRSTGELFF
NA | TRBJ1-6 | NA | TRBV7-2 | TGTGCCAGCAGCTTATTGCCAGAAAATTCACCCCTCCACTTT | CASSLLPENSPLHF
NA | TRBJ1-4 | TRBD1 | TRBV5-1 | TGCGCCAGCAGCTTGAGGACAGGTGGAGACGAAAAACTGTTTTTT | CASSLRTGGDEKLFF
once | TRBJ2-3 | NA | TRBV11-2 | TGTGCCAGCAGCTTAGAAGGCAGGGATACAGATACGCAGTATTTT | CASSLEGRDTDTQYF
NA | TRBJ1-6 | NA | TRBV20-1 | TGCAGTGCTAGTAAGCAGGGTTCCACCATCCCTAATTCACCCCTCCACTTT | CSASKQGSTIPNSPLHF
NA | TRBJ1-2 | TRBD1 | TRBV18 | TGTGCCAGCTCACACAACTCGGGACAGCCTGTGTATGGCTACACCTTC | CASSHNSGQPVYGYTF
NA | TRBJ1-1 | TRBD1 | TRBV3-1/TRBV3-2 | TGTGCCAGCAGCTCTATGACAGGGGTGGCCACTGAAGCTTTCTTT | CASSSMTGVATEAFF
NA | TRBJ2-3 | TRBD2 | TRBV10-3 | TGTGCCATCAGGAGACTAGCGTCCACAGATACGCAGTATTTT | CAIRRLASTDTQYF
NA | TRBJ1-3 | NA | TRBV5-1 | TGCGCCAGCAGCTTGGCAGGGGCCGCCAGGGGAAACACCATATATTTT | CASSLAGAARGNTIYF
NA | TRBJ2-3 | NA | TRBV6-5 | TGTGCCAGCAGTCCGACGGGGACATCCACAGATACGCAGTATTTT | CASSPTGTSTDTQYF
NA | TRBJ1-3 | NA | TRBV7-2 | TGTGCCAGCAGCCCGAGACAATCTGCTGGAAACACCATATATTTT | CASSPRQSAGNTIYF
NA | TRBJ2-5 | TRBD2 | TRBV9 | TGTGCCAGCAGCGCAACTAGCGGGCAAGCCAAGGGAGAGACCCAGTACTTC | CASSATSGQAKGETQYF
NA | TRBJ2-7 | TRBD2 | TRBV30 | TGTGCCTGGAGTGAAGGACTAGCACTCTACGAGCAGTACTTC | CAWSEGLALYEQYF
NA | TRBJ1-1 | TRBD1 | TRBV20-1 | TGCAGTGCTAGTCGGACAGGGGGCAACACTGAAGCTTTCTTT | CSASRTGGNTEAFF
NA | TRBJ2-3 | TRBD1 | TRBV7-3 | TGTGCCAGCAGCGCAGGGGGCCTACCCACAGATACGCAGTATTTT | CASSAGGLPTDTQYF
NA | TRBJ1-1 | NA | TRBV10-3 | TGTGCCATCAGTGAATCGGGCGGGGAGAACACTGAAGCTTTCTTT | CAISESGGENTEAFF
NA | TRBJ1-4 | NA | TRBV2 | TGTGCCAGCACACGTCAGGGGTCGAGAGATAATGAAAAACTGTTTTTT | CASTRQGSRDNEKLFF
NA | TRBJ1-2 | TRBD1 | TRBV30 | TGTGCCTGGGGGACAGTTAACTATGGCTACACCTTC | CAWGTVNYGYTF
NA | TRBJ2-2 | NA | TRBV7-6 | TGTGCCAGCAGCACCACACCGAGGGCAGGGGACCTCGCGAACACCGGGGAGCTGTTTTTT | CASSTTPRAGDLANTGELFF